Detailed here is one TCR beta chain. There is no known antigen for this receptor. No base quality information exists; no much larger clone differs at one position. This specimen comes from a study of T cell responses to AZD1222 COVID-19 vaccine (dated by TCRdb to the early 2020s). In terms of the full investigation: AZD1222 recipients with second doses at about 4 weeks or about 12 weeks were pooled, because spike-specific TCR depth and breadth did not differ between schedules. A total of just over 230 trial participants underwent TCR sequencing, of whom around 210 had received two doses of AZD1222 and about 25 had received two doses of the MenACWY control vaccine. Trial participants were enrolled by age into subgroups of 18-55, 56-69 and 70-plus years, and about 150, 27 and 61 TCR-sequenced participants, respectively, were included in these subgroups. The investigation overall reported the following: Because no day 14 peak-response samples were available, repertoires were characterized only after the peak T cell response. CD4 TCRs associated with the vaccine covered the entire spike protein, and the dominant responses were in regions 160-218 and 743-854. Only a handful of AZD1222 recipients were SARS-CoV-2 seropositive at baseline, limiting conclusions about previously exposed vaccinees. Most participants were white British and females outnumbered males, and the authors suggested that clonal diversity may have been underestimated. After two AZD1222 doses, spike-specific TCR breadth and depth were significantly higher than at day 0 and than in MenACWY recipients. In the small 56-69-year group, the increase in depth fell short of significance, most likely because of low power. Nearly half of unique spike-specific TCRs reportedly recognized epitopes outside regions mutated in the B.1.351 and B.1.1.7 variants.

The time point label of this sample denotes: baseline before first vaccination. Samples from vaccinated people were obtained from the UK trials COV001 and COV002, which included a single-blind randomized controlled phase 2/3 trial of AZD1222 (ChAdOx1 nCoV-19) in healthy adults. Trial participant PBMC samples were collected at day 0 and day 28 after the second dose for TCRbeta chain sequencing. Sequences SGDLS (CDR1) and YYNGEE (CDR2) are obtained from the germline V gene. Counted from cysteine to phenylalanine, this CDR3 has 18 amino acids. Here the CDR3 DNA is all that survives: 54 bases in frame from base 1. Here V drops 3 bases and J drops 4 bases, and the junction holds 10 bases not matched to any gene. The CDR3 regions of human TCRbeta chains were analyzed by immunosequencing. From the authors' description of their analysis: TCRs in the repertoires were matched against a reference library of SARS-CoV-2-specific TCRs that had been generated with the MIRA antigen-specificity platform. Breadth was defined as the fraction of unique TCRs that were SARS-CoV-2-associated, and depth was defined as the fraction of total T cells that were SARS-CoV-2-associated. Each spike-specific TCR was assigned to its reactive spike region and to a CD4 or CD8 class using the MIRA data. Log10-transformed breadth and depth values were compared by one-way ANOVA with Sidak's multiple comparisons tests. What TCRdb holds here is the immuneACCESS table cut down to in-frame rearrangements. Part of the clones is not present; checked against another copy, under half of the missing clones reflect an unresolved V gene, and the others are unexplained. V, J and clone size were drawn from that table, and D and trimming were deduced from the DNA. The sample table lists 100,000 to 150,000 clones, around 84% of them with a count of one. Jointly, the top ten make up under 25% of the sample.

This clonotype was sampled from an adult in good health. Recombination linked TRBV9 to TRBJ2-6; the junction holds 10 bases that match TRBD1. The sample was peripheral blood, taken on day 0 of AZD1222 vaccination. This receptor carries the CDR3 CASSATRGTGAGANVLTF. The nucleotide sequence reads TGTGCCAGCAGCGCGACCCGGGGGACAGGGGCCGGGGCCAACGTCCTGACTTTC.